The entry that follows covers one TCR beta chain sequence. Its antigen is unknown. MiXCR, applied by TCRdb to the reads, yields one record per CDR3 protein. The sample lists about 920,000 distinct CDR3 sequences; around 32% were seen once. The data originate from a study of T cell repertoires in cytomegalovirus infection. Background on the study: CMV infection plus the matching HLA type was flagged by public TCR beta signatures.

Study-wide findings and caveats: Dominating the ex vivo response were TCR beta clonotypes that were CMV-specific and HLA-C-restricted.

Trimming shortened V by 4 bases and J by 5 bases, and 14 bases separated the two germline ends. CDR3 length: 14 residues. Germline V gene data show CDR1 as LGHNA and CDR2 as YSLEER. The chain recombines TRBV4-3 with TRBJ1-2; D is unresolved. This specimen was cultured CD8+ T cells from PBMCs, taken from culture after CMV antigen stimulation. The clonotype was recovered from a human donor in good health (CMV status not recorded). Some clones in this sample may be carry-over from other donors' samples. The CDR3 here is CASSLPGAFYGYTF. CDR3 nucleotide sequence: TGCGCCAGCAGCCTCCCAGGTGCCTTTTATGGCTACACCTTC.